Shown below are 17 T cell receptor beta chains from a single sample sequenced in a study of T cell responses to AZD1222 COVID-19 vaccine. Produced via immunoSEQ multiplex PCR; TCRdb's table is partial and in-frame only. The sample contains 150,000 to 200,000 clones, approximately 90% of which appear only once. The sequencing used peripheral blood, collected on day 0 of AZD1222 vaccination. These receptors all stem from an adult in good health.

V and J are TRBV6-1 and TRBJ1-1; D unclear. Per germline, CDR1 MNHNS and CDR2 SASEGT. V was cut by 2 bases and J by 6 bases, with 16 bases left in between. The CDR3 has 15 amino acids. The CDR3 nucleotides read TGTGCCAGCAGTGAACGCGTGGTGGTTACTTCTGAAGCTTTCTTT. It specifies CASSERVVVTSEAFF.

The chain employs TRBV6-2 or TRBV6-3 and TRBJ1-3; D not certain. Trimming removed 2 bases at V and 0 bases at J, with 8 bases between. Germline CDR1 is MNHEY and CDR2 is SVGEGT. The length of the CDR3 is 15 residues. CDR3 residues: CASSYDGSSGNTIYF. The CDR3 DNA reads as TGTGCCAGCAGTTACGACGGTTCCTCTGGAAACACCATATATTTT.

The chain has TRBV14 and TRBJ2-5; D not certain. The CDR3 contains 15 residues. CDR1 and CDR2 (germline): SGHDN, FVKESK. V was pared by 0 bases and J by 0 bases, with 8 bases between. The DNA of the CDR3 is TGTGCCAGCAGCCAAGATGGTGGGGACCAAGAGACCCAGTACTTC. As protein: CASSQDGGDQETQYF.

This sequence joins TRBV24-1 and TRBJ2-7; TRBD1 or TRBD2 may be the D gene (5 bases each). Germline CDR1 KGHDR, CDR2 SFDVKD. CDR3 size: 18 residues. The V end lost 2 bases, the J end lost 3 bases, and 22 bases lay between the germline ends. The CDR3 loop is CATSDSNRGVDPLYEQYF. The CDR3 DNA reads TGTGCCACCAGTGATTCAAATAGAGGGGTTGACCCCCTCTACGAGCAGTACTTC.

The V call is TRBV1, the J call TRBJ2-5; TRBD2 reflects the table's D call only, with no check against the DNA. TRBV1 is an annotated pseudogene. CDR3 length: 12 amino acids. The CDR3 protein is CTSSQAQETQYF. CDR3 nucleotides: TGCACCAGCAGCCAAGCTCAAGAGACCCAGTACTTC.

The chain carries TRBV7-9 and TRBJ2-7; D might be TRBD2 (5 bases). CDR1 is SEHNR, CDR2 FQNEAQ, per germline (reference sequence). The V end lost 5 bases, the J end lost 2 bases, and 13 bases lay between the germline ends. The CDR3 runs 14 residues. CDR3 in amino acids: CASSPRGTPYEQYF. DNA for the CDR3: TGTGCCAGCAGCCCCCGGGGTACCCCCTACGAGCAGTACTTC.

To note about this clone: One end of the junction fails to match germline, which may point to a read error. This chain links TRBV2 with TRBJ2-7; possibly TRBD1 or TRBD2 for D (5 bases each). This CDR3 region has 13 residues. Germline CDR1 is SNHLY and CDR2 is FYNNEI. The CDR3 region has the DNA TGTGCCAGCGCCCGGGGCAGACAGCTCGAGCAGTGCTTC. Translation: CASARGRQLEQCF.

CDR3 sequence: CASSLGGRDTQYF. As DNA, the CDR3 is TGTGCCAGCAGCTTAGGCGGAAGAGATACGCAGTATTTT. V is TRBV7-3 and J is TRBJ2-3; D unclear. The CDR3 length is 13 residues. The ends were cut back, 2 bases at V and 5 bases at J, with 8 bases in the middle. Germline CDR1 SGHTA, CDR2 FQGTGA.

The chain's CDR3 is CASSASGTAHGYTF. CDR3 bases: TGTGCCAGCAGTGCGTCCGGGACGGCCCATGGCTACACCTTC. This chain uses TRBV6-4 with TRBJ1-2, with a possible D match to TRBD1 (5 bases). Trimming stripped 4 bases from V and 6 bases from J, with 15 bases between. The CDR3 length is 14 residues. Germline values: CDR1 MRHNA, CDR2 SNTAGT.

The V gene is TRBV4-2, the J gene TRBJ1-5; a weak D match, TRBD1 (6 bases). This CDR3 has 13 amino acids. V lost 5 bases, J lost 7 bases, and 12 bases lay in between. The V gene's germline CDR1 is LGHNA and CDR2 YNFKEQ. The chain's CDR3 is CASSSGGVQPQHF. CDR3 nucleotide sequence: TGTGCCAGCAGCTCGGGGGGCGTCCAGCCCCAGCATTTT.

This clone was picked up one time. The chain couples TRBV9 to TRBJ2-7; 7 bases are a match to TRBD1. The trim removed 4 bases at V and 0 bases at J, leaving 7 bases unmatched. The CDR3 covers 15 residues. Germline V gene sequence: CDR1 SGDLS, CDR2 YYNGEE. CDR3 nucleotides: TGTGCCAGCAGCACGGGACAGTCGAGCTCCTACGAGCAGTACTTC. Residues: CASSTGQSSSYEQYF.

V gene TRBV6-5 combines with J gene TRBJ2-2; 9 positions agree with TRBD2. Per the germline V gene, CDR1 is MNHEY and CDR2 is SVGAGI. The CDR3 spans 14 residues. The CDR3 DNA reads TGTACTGTAAATAGCGGGGGAGACACCGGGGAGCTGTTTTTT. Translated: CTVNSGGDTGELFF.

This clone was seen only a few times. The chain uses TRBV9 and TRBJ1-2; the D gene is possibly TRBD1 (5 bases). V was trimmed by 4 bases and J by 6 bases, leaving 13 bases between them. Germline V lookup: CDR1 SGDLS, CDR2 YYNGEE. CDR3 length: 13 amino acids. In DNA form, the CDR3 reads TGTGCCAGCAGCCCGGGACTGCTAGATGGCTACACCTTC. Amino acid sequence: CASSPGLLDGYTF.

J is TRBJ2-5 and V is TRBV4-3; tentatively, D is TRBD2 (6 bases). Trimming took off 0 bases at V and 5 bases at J, with 13 bases between the two ends. Germline V gene lookup returns CDR1 LGHNA and CDR2 YSLEER. The CDR3 covers 15 residues. The CDR3 here is CASSQEGGRGETQYF. The CDR3 DNA reads as TGCGCCAGCAGCCAAGAGGGCGGACGGGGGGAGACCCAGTACTTC.

The chain links TRBV19 to TRBJ2-1; D perhaps matches TRBD2 (5 bases). Deletions cut 3 bases from V and 7 bases from J, with 16 bases between. The CDR3 sequence is 15 residues long. Germline CDR1 LNHDA, CDR2 SQIVND (reference sequence). This chain's CDR3 is CASSIPAGGGNEQFF. In DNA, the CDR3 is TGTGCCAGTAGTATTCCGGCAGGAGGTGGGAATGAGCAGTTCTTC. Together with reference TRBV19 and TRBJ2-1, the CDR3 gives the full variable domain: DGGITQSPKYLFRKEGQNVTLSCEQNLNHDAMYWYRQDPGQGLRLIYYSQIVNDFQKGDIAEGYSVSREKKESFPLTVTSAQKNPTAFYLCASSIPAGGGNEQFFGPGTRLTVL.

V is TRBV5-6 and J is TRBJ1-2; maybe TRBD1 (5 bases). This CDR3 spans 14 amino acids. The V gene lost 3 bases and the J gene lost 8 bases, with 17 bases spanning the gap. From germline, CDR1 is SGHDT and CDR2 YYEEEE. The CDR3 here is CASSSAGVSKGYTF. The CDR3 bases are TGTGCCAGCAGCTCCGCGGGGGTCTCCAAGGGCTACACCTTC.

The genes are TRBV5-1 and TRBJ2-7, with 7 bases lining up with TRBD2. The CDR3 consists of 14 residues. Germline trimming cut 2 bases from V and 2 bases from J; bases unmatched to any gene: 4. Germline CDR1 and CDR2: SGHRS and YFSETQ. This chain's CDR3 is CASSFLAATYEQYF. The CDR3 DNA is TGCGCCAGCAGCTTCCTAGCGGCAACCTACGAGCAGTACTTC.